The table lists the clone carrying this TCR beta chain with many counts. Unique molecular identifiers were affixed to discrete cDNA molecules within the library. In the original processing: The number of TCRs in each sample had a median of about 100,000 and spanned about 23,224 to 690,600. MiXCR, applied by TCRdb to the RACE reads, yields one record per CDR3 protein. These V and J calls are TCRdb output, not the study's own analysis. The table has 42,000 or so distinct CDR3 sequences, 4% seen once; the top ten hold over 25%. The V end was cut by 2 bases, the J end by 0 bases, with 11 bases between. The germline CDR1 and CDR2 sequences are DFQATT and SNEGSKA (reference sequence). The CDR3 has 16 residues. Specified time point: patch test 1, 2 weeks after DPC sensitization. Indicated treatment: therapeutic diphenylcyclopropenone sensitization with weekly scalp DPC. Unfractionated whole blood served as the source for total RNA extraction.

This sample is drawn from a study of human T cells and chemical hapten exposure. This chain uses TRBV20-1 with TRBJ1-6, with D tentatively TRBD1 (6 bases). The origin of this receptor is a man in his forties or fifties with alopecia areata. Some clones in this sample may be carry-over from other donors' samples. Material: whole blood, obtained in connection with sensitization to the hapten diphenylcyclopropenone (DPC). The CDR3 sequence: CSARTGLSSYNSPLHF. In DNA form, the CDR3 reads TGCAGTGCTAGAACAGGGCTTAGCTCCTATAATTCACCCCTCCACTTT.